This paragraph reports one T cell receptor (beta chain). Its antigen remains unidentified. It was ten milliliters of peripheral blood that were drawn from each donor. Each sample used at least 6 million PBMCs. Each sample provided at least 6 micrograms of extracted total RNA. The sample belongs to a study of blood T cells in healthy people across ages. Findings and limits, study-wide: Since the PBMCs were unsorted, naive and antigen-experienced cells could not be conclusively compared.

Then a second PCR, running about 6 to 11 cycles, was carried out with a sample-barcoded 5' primer and a J-beta primer mix. TCRdb re-derived calls from the 5' RACE reads in MiXCR, one entry per CDR3 protein. Found here are under 950,000 distinct CDR3 sequences, about a fifth of them singletons; the top ten hold around a fifth. Germline CDR1 and CDR2: LNHDA and SQIVND (reference sequence). The CDR3 has 14 amino acids. With 3 bases removed from V and 1 base from J, the gap between germline ends came to 9 bases. Specimen: blood. The chain employs TRBV19 and TRBJ1-1; D is uncertain. The TCR comes from a man between 65 and 85 years old in good health. The CDR3, as DNA: TGTGCCAGTAGTATGGGCCGGACGAACACTGAAGCTTTCTTT. This translates into CASSMGRTNTEAFF.